This is a list of T cell receptor beta chains from one sample in a study of T-cell reconstitution after alpha-beta-depleted transplantation in children. Each CDR3 protein gets one entry after TCRdb re-called the PCR reads with MiXCR. The sample lists about a million distinct CDR3 sequences; about 26% were seen once. Sequenced material: PBMCs, mostly from graft donor cells, taken 360 days after TCRalphabeta/CD19-depleted stem cell transplant. The receptors were gathered from a boy younger than two who had a stem cell transplant for SCID, so the T cells may come from the graft donor. The CDR3 runs from the conserved cysteine through the conserved F or W. The D gene is left open where the match is weak. Clone size is stated in some rows and not others, as once, few, many or a class when expanded.

DNA	CDR3	J	V	D	size
TGCGCCAGCAGCTTACGCGGGGAAAACACAGATACGCAGTATTTT	CASSLRGENTDTQYF	TRBJ2-3	TRBV5-1	.	.
TGTGCCAGCAGCGTGGGGGCGCTGGGTGACTATGGCTACACCTTC	CASSVGALGDYGYTF	TRBJ1-2	TRBV9	.	few
TGTGCCAGCAGCTTAAGCGCGGGAGGGGACGAGCAGTACTTC	CASSLSAGGDEQYF	TRBJ2-7	TRBV11-2	TRBD2	.
TGTGCCAGCAGTTTGGTAGCCGGAAATTCACCCCTCCACTTT	CASSLVAGNSPLHF	TRBJ1-6	TRBV27	.	.
TGTGCCAGCACCTCACAGGGTTCTGGGGCCAACGTCCTGACTTTC	CASTSQGSGANVLTF	TRBJ2-6	TRBV12-3/TRBV12-4	.	.
TGTGCCAGCAGGGCCGGGACAGCTTACAATGAGCAGTTCTTC	CASRAGTAYNEQFF	TRBJ2-1	TRBV6-1	TRBD1	few
TGTGCCAGCAGTTACGGGGACAGCATCAATCAGCCCCAGCATTTT	CASSYGDSINQPQHF	TRBJ1-5	TRBV12-3/TRBV12-4	TRBD1	few
TGCAGTGCTAGAGATAGGACTAGCGTATACAATGAGCAGTTCTTC	CSARDRTSVYNEQFF	TRBJ2-1	TRBV20-1	TRBD2	.
TGTGCCAGCAGACCCAGTAGCCCAACTAGCGGGGGTTTCTACGAGCAGTACTTC	CASRPSSPTSGGFYEQYF	TRBJ2-7	TRBV3-1	TRBD2	few
TGTGCCAGCAGCCCCCTCGTGGGCGAGCAGTACTTC	CASSPLVGEQYF	TRBJ2-7	TRBV7-9	.	few
TGTGCCACCAGTGATTCTACCGGGACAGAGTCCTACGAGCAGTACTTC	CATSDSTGTESYEQYF	TRBJ2-7	TRBV24-1	TRBD1	many
TGTGCCAGCTCACCCCAGGGCAACGCTGAAGCTTTCTTT	CASSPQGNAEAFF	TRBJ1-1	TRBV18	.	.
TGCAGTGCTACCGGGAAGGGTGGGTACGAGCAGTACTTC	CSATGKGGYEQYF	TRBJ2-7	TRBV20-1	.	.
TGTGCCAGCAGCCCCAGCCCAGGGTGGGAGCAAGAGACCCAGTACTTC	CASSPSPGWEQETQYF	TRBJ2-5	TRBV5-8	.	few
TGTGCCAGCAGTTCTCGGGGGCCCCAAAACGAGCAGTACTTC	CASSSRGPQNEQYF	TRBJ2-7	TRBV28	.	few
TGTGCCAGCAGCGTAGGGTCGGTGTCAAGCTCCTACAATGAGCAGTTCTTC	CASSVGSVSSSYNEQFF	TRBJ2-1	TRBV9	.	.
TGTGCCAGCAGCCAAGCCGGCCCCCGGACAGGGAGGGCTGAAAAACTGTTTTTT	CASSQAGPRTGRAEKLFF	TRBJ1-4	TRBV4-2	TRBD1	.
TGCGCCAGCAGCCAAGCTGGGGTCTATGGCTACACCTTC	CASSQAGVYGYTF	TRBJ1-2	TRBV4-1	.	few
TGTGCCACCAGTGATCCGAAGGGGGGGGACACTGAAGCTTTCTTT	CATSDPKGGDTEAFF	TRBJ1-1	TRBV24-1	.	few
TGTGCCAGCAGCCGACTGGACAGGGGCACTGAAGCTTTCTTT	CASSRLDRGTEAFF	TRBJ1-1	TRBV12-3/TRBV12-4	TRBD1	.
TGTGCCAGCGGCCCGAGGACGGGACATTCCTATGGCTACACCTTC	CASGPRTGHSYGYTF	TRBJ1-2	TRBV7-9	.	.
TGTGCCAGCAGCCTACAGGGGTTAAGGCCATCAGAAGCTTTCTTT	CASSLQGLRPSEAFF	TRBJ1-1	TRBV12-3/TRBV12-4	TRBD1	few
TGTGCCATCAGTGACCGCAGGGGGAGAACCTACGAGCAGTACTTC	CAISDRRGRTYEQYF	TRBJ2-7	TRBV10-3	TRBD1	few
TGTGCCAGCAGCGCAATATCACGAGTCGGCGTTGGCTACACCTTC	CASSAISRVGVGYTF	TRBJ1-2	TRBV12-3/TRBV12-4	.	.
TGCGCCAGCAGAACCCGGGACAGCACCTACGAGCAGTACTTC	CASRTRDSTYEQYF	TRBJ2-7	TRBV5-1	TRBD1	.
TGTGCCAGCAGCTTAGTGGGGACAGGGGGCCCCTACGAGCAGTACTTC	CASSLVGTGGPYEQYF	TRBJ2-7	TRBV7-2	TRBD1	.
TGTGCCACCAGTGACCAGGGACAGGTGACAGATACGCAGTATTTT	CATSDQGQVTDTQYF	TRBJ2-3	TRBV24-1	TRBD1	.
TGTGCCACCAGTGACCATAGCGGGGGAGATACGCAGTATTTT	CATSDHSGGDTQYF	TRBJ2-3	TRBV24-1	TRBD2	.
TGTGCCAGCTCACTGGGAGGAGGGCCCCAGCATTTT	CASSLGGGPQHF	TRBJ1-5	TRBV18	.	few
TGTGCCAGCAGCTGGCCGGACAGCCAAGAGACCCAGTACTTC	CASSWPDSQETQYF	TRBJ2-5	TRBV11-1	.	.
TGTGCCAGCAGTTTAAAGGGCACGGGGCAGTTCTTC	CASSLKGTGQFF	TRBJ2-1	TRBV28	.	few
TGTGCCAGCAGTGAAAAACAGGGGATCAGGCAGTACTTC	CASSEKQGIRQYF	TRBJ2-7	TRBV27	TRBD1	.
TGCGCCAGCGTCGGCGGGATGAACACTGAAGCTTTCTTT	CASVGGMNTEAFF	TRBJ1-1	TRBV5-1	.	.
TGCAGTGCTAGAGGGAGATTTTTGCCGGGATTCACTGAAGCTTTCTTT	CSARGRFLPGFTEAFF	TRBJ1-1	TRBV20-1	.	.
TGTGCCAGCAGCTCCCCCGGGCCCGAGCTGTTTTTT	CASSSPGPELFF	TRBJ2-2	TRBV12-3/TRBV12-4	.	.
TGTGCCAGCTCACCACCTGGGGCACGGAGGAATGAGCAGTTCTTC	CASSPPGARRNEQFF	TRBJ2-1	TRBV18	.	.
TGTGCCAGCAGCATCTGGAACTCCTACGAGCAGTACTTC	CASSIWNSYEQYF	TRBJ2-7	TRBV21-1	.	few
TGTGCCAGCAAAGGTCCGACTGACGAAGGAAAGGGAGATACGCAGTATTTT	CASKGPTDEGKGDTQYF	TRBJ2-3	TRBV12-3/TRBV12-4	.	few
TGTGCCAGCAGCCAGACAGGATCGTGGGGTATACTTGGGGGCAATGAGCAGTTCTTC	CASSQTGSWGILGGNEQFF	TRBJ2-1	TRBV4-2	.	few
TGTGCCATCAGTGAGTCGATTCAGCCCAATCAGCCCCAGCATTTT	CAISESIQPNQPQHF	TRBJ1-5	TRBV10-3	.	.
TGTGCCACCAGTGATAAACAGGGGCCCCTTTACAATGAGCAGTTCTTC	CATSDKQGPLYNEQFF	TRBJ2-1	TRBV24-1	TRBD1	few